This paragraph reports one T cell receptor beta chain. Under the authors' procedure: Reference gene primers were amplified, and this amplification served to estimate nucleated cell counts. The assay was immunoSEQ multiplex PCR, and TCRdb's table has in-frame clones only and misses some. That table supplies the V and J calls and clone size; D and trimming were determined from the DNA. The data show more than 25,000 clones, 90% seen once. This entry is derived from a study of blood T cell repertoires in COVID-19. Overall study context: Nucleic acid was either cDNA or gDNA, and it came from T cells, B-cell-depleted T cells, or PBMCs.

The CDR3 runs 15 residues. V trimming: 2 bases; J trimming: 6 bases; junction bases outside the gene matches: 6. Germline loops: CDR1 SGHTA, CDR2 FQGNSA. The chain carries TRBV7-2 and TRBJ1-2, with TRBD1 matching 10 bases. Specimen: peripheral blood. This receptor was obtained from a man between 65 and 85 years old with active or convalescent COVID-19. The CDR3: CASSLLGTGVDGYTF. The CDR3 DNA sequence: TGTGCCAGCAGCTTATTAGGGACAGGGGTGGATGGCTACACCTTC.